These 18 T cell receptor beta chains were all obtained from the same sample, sequenced in a study of CD8+CD57+ T cells in acquired aplastic anemia. It was patients with CD8+CD57+ cell expansion by flow cytometry who were chosen for sequencing. The template for TCR beta VDJ and CDR3 sequence profiling was genomic DNA. TCRdb fed the reads into MiXCR, producing one record per CDR3 protein. The sample contains around 190,000 distinct CDR3 sequences, 45% to 60% of which appear only once. Sequencing was carried out using sorted CD4+, CD8+, or CD8+CD57+ T cells (not recorded which) from PBMCs. All receptors derive from a human donor with aplastic anemia.

This clonotype was counted a few times. The V gene is TRBV10-3, the J gene TRBJ2-7, with TRBD2 matching 7 bases. The V gene end was trimmed by 6 bases and the J gene end by 7 bases; junction bases not matched to a gene: 9. CDR1 and CDR2 from the germline V gene are ENHRY and SYGVKD. This CDR3 has 13 amino acids. The CDR3 DNA follows: TGTGCCATCAGGGGCGGGGGATTAGGTGAGCAGTACTTC. Translated: CAIRGGGLGEQYF.

This chain joins TRBV29-1 and TRBJ1-5; 8 nucleotides line up with TRBD1. Germline CDR1 SQVTM, CDR2 ANQGSEA. CDR3 length: 14 residues. The V gene end was trimmed by 4 bases and the J gene end by 4 bases; junction bases not matched to a gene: 6. CDR3 DNA sequence: TGCAGCGTTGCCGGGACAGGCCCTAATCAGCCCCAGCATTTT. It encodes CSVAGTGPNQPQHF.

This clonotype was recorded a few times. The chain employs TRBV6-1 and TRBJ2-7; D gene unclear. CDR1 is MNHNS, CDR2 SASEGT, per germline. The CDR3 spans 12 residues. V was pared by 6 bases and J by 0 bases, with 6 bases between. Here the CDR3 reads CASSETSYEQYF. DNA of the CDR3: TGTGCCAGCAGCGAGACCTCCTACGAGCAGTACTTC.

This clonotype has ten or more counts. The V call is TRBV5-6, the J call TRBJ2-7; D remains ambiguous. Germline V lookup: CDR1 SGHDT, CDR2 YYEEEE. The CDR3 spans 11 residues. Between the trimmed V and J ends, which lost 4 bases and 6 bases, there was a span of 8 bases. The CDR3 DNA is TGTGCCAGCAGCCGACCGGCCGAGCAGTACTTC. It is translated as CASSRPAEQYF.

This chain uses TRBV28 with TRBJ2-1; TRBD2 matches 8 bases. The CDR3 runs 15 residues. Unmatched junction bases numbered 15, after V lost 7 bases and J lost 10 bases. Germline V gene lookup returns CDR1 MDHEN and CDR2 SYDVKM. In DNA, the CDR3 is TGTGCCAGCACCGTTCCCGGGGGGGGCGATTCGGAGCAGTTCTTC. Amino acid sequence: CASTVPGGGDSEQFF.

V is TRBV10-3 and J is TRBJ1-3, with 8 bases that match TRBD1. The CDR3 is 15 amino acids. Germline CDR1 is ENHRY and CDR2 is SYGVKD. Trimming cost V 6 bases and J 7 bases; bases outside gene matches: 11. The CDR3 DNA follows: TGTGCCATCAGAATGAGCCGGGACAGGACGAACACCATATATTTT. Translating gives CAIRMSRDRTNTIYF.

This clonotype was seen ten or more times. This chain uses TRBV5-5 with TRBJ1-1, with TRBD1 matching over 9 bases. V lost 2 bases to trimming and J lost 5 bases; unmatched junction nucleotides: 4. This CDR3 has 14 amino acids. The germline V gene has CDR1 SGHKS and CDR2 YYEKEE (reference sequence). The CDR3 DNA sequence: TGTGCCAGCAGCTTAACAGGGGGCTCAACTGAAGCTTTCTTT. Protein product: CASSLTGGSTEAFF.

The genes are TRBV24-1 and TRBJ2-1; 9 nucleotides agree with TRBD1. V lost 0 bases and J lost 6; bases outside the gene matches: 5. CDR1 is KGHDR, CDR2 SFDVKD, per germline. CDR3 length: 16 amino acids. The CDR3 region is CATSDLRDRVGNEQFF. As DNA, the CDR3 is TGTGCCACCAGTGATTTGCGGGACAGGGTAGGCAATGAGCAGTTCTTC.

The V call is TRBV12-3 or TRBV12-4, the J call TRBJ1-6, with a possible D match to TRBD1 (5 bases). Trimming cost V 4 bases and J 10 bases, with 17 bases left between them. This CDR3 contains 15 residues. CDR3 sequence reads: CASSSIGHLGSPLHF. DNA for the CDR3: TGTGCCAGCAGTTCGATAGGACACCTCGGGTCACCCCTCCACTTT.

The chain carries TRBV20-1 and TRBJ1-1; the D gene is possibly TRBD1 (6 bases). The CDR3 has 13 amino acids. V was cut by 5 bases and J by 1 base, with 11 bases left in between. Germline V gene sequence: CDR1 DFQATT, CDR2 SNEGSKA (reference sequence). The CDR3 loop reads CSAPGGANTEAFF. In DNA, the CDR3 is TGCAGTGCTCCCGGGGGCGCGAACACTGAAGCTTTCTTT.

This clonotype was detected ten times or more. The chain has TRBV11-2 and TRBJ2-3, with TRBD2 identical over 11 bases. The CDR3 covers 16 residues. The germline CDR1 and CDR2 sequences are SGHAT and FQNNGV. Trimming cost V 5 bases and J 0 bases; bases outside gene matches: 4. In DNA form, the CDR3 reads TGTGCCAGCAGCAAACTAGCGGGGGAAAGCACAGATACGCAGTATTTT. Translation gives CASSKLAGESTDTQYF.

The chain carries TRBV20-1 and TRBJ2-7, with 7 bases fitting TRBD1. Germline CDR1 is DFQATT and CDR2 is SNEGSKA (reference sequence). This CDR3 contains 14 residues. V shed 4 bases, J shed 2 bases, and the junction held 8 bases outside the gene matches. The CDR3 loop reads CSATIRGTPYEQYF. The CDR3 nucleotides read TGCAGTGCTACCATCAGGGGGACCCCCTACGAGCAGTACTTC.

The chain employs TRBV5-8 and TRBJ1-2; D is possibly TRBD1 (5 bases). From germline, CDR1 is SGHTS and CDR2 YDEGEE. The CDR3 runs to 13 residues. Trimming cost V 0 bases and J 5 bases, with 8 bases left between them. The CDR3 protein is CASSLGQRYGYTF. DNA for the CDR3: TGTGCCAGCAGCTTGGGACAGCGATATGGCTACACCTTC.

The chain uses TRBV7-7 and TRBJ1-2; TRBD1 is a possible D gene (6 bases). This CDR3 is 12 amino acids long. Trimming removed 11 bases from V and 8 bases from J, with 18 bases in between. Germline CDR1 is SSHAT and CDR2 is FNYEAQ (reference sequence). The CDR3 DNA follows: TGTGCCGGCGGAACAGGGAGAGACGGCTACACCTTC. It specifies CAGGTGRDGYTF.

The chain is built from TRBV19 and TRBJ1-6; D perhaps matches TRBD1 (5 bases). The V gene's germline CDR1 is LNHDA and CDR2 SQIVND (reference sequence). Trimming removed 8 bases from V and 8 bases from J, with 13 bases in between. CDR3 size: 13 residues. The DNA of the CDR3 is TGTGCCAGTGAGGAGGGGTGGGATTCACCCCTCCACTTT. Residues: CASEEGWDSPLHF.

With regard to this clonotype: The junction does not match germline at one end; this may be a read error. The chain uses TRBV10-1 and TRBJ1-5; possible D gene TRBD1, 5 bases. The V gene's germline CDR1 is WNHNN and CDR2 SYGVQD (reference sequence). The CDR3 has 13 residues. CDR3 DNA sequence: TGTGCCATTGGTCAGGGTAGCAATCAGCCCCAGCATTTT. Its protein product is CAIGQGSNQPQHF.

Worth noting for this clonotype: Given a much more abundant clone one base away, this may be a read error. This chain connects TRBV5-1 to TRBJ2-2; TRBD2 agrees at 8 bases. This CDR3 spans 14 amino acids. CDR1 and CDR2 from the germline V gene are SGHRS and YFSETQ. Here the CDR3 DNA reads TGCGCCAGCGGAACGAGCGGGGGCACCGGGGATCTGTTTTTT. Protein product: CASGTSGGTGDLFF.

V usage is TRBV11-1 and J usage is TRBJ2-7; the D gene is possibly TRBD2 (5 bases). The CDR3 extends over 15 amino acids. Germline CDR1 SGHAT, CDR2 FQDESV (reference sequence). The V and J ends lost 2 bases and 5 bases respectively, with 16 bases between them. The CDR3 nucleotides are TGTGCCAGCAGCTTACGACACTCCTCGGGGAACGAGCAGTACTTC. Translation gives CASSLRHSSGNEQYF.